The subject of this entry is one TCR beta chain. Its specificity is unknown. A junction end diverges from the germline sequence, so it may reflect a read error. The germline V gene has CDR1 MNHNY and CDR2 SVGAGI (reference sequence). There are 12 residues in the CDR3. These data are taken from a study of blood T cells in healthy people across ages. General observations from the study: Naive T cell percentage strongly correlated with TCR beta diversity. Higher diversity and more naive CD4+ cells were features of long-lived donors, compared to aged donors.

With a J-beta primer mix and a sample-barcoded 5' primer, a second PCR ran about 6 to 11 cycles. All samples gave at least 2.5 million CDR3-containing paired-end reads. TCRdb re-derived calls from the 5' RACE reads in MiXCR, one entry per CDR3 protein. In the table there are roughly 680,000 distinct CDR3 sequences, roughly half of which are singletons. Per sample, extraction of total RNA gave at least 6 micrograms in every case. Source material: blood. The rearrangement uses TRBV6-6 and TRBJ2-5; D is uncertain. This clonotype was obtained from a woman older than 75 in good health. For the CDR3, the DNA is TGTGGCAGCAGTTTCCAACTAGAGACCCAGTACTTC. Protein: CGSSFQLETQYF.